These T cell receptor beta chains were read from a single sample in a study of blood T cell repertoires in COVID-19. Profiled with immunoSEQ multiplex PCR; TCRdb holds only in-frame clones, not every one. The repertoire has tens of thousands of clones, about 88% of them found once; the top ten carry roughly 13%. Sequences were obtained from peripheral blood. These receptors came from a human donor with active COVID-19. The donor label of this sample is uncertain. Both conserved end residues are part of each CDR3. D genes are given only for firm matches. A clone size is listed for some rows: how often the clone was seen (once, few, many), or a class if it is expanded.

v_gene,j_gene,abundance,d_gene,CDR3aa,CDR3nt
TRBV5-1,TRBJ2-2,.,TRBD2,CASSLVGGGAGGELFF,TGCGCCAGCAGCTTGGTTGGCGGGGGAGCCGGCGGGGAGCTGTTTTTT
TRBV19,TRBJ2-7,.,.,CASNQGLEHEQYF,TGTGCCAGTAATCAGGGGTTGGAACATGAGCAGTACTTC
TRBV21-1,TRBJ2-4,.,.,CASTRTSGAKNIQYF,TGTGCCAGCACTAGAACTAGCGGAGCCAAAAACATTCAGTACTTC
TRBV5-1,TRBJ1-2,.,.,CASSSQVGSFSYTF,TGCGCCAGCAGCTCCCAGGTAGGGAGCTTCAGCTACACCTTC
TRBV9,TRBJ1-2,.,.,CASSPGGGRDYGYTF,TGTGCCAGCTCCCCGGGGGGGGGACGCGACTATGGCTACACCTTC
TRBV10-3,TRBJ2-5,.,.,CAIAGSQETQYF,TGTGCCATTGCGGGGTCTCAAGAGACCCAGTACTTC
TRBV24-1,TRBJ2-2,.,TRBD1,CATSDSDRGTGELFF,TGTGCCACCAGTGATTCGGACAGGGGGACCGGGGAGCTGTTTTTT
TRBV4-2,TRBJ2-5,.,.,CASSQDGLGQETQYF,TGTGCCAGCAGCCAAGATGGACTGGGGCAAGAGACCCAGTACTTC
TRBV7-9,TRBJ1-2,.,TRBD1,CASSSTGVDYGYTF,TGTGCCAGCAGCTCCACAGGGGTGGACTATGGCTACACCTTC
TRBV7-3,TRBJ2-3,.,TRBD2,CASSSGLAEITDTQYF,TGTGCCAGCAGCTCGGGACTAGCGGAAATCACAGATACGCAGTATTTT
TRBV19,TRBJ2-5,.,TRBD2,CASSRLSGGSQMETQYF,TGTGCCAGTAGTCGGCTTAGCGGGGGGTCACAAATGGAGACCCAGTACTTC
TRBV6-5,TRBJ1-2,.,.,CASSSGHGYGYTF,TGTGCCAGCAGTTCCGGACACGGCTATGGCTACACCTTC
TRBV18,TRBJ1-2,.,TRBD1,CASSGTGDGYTF,TGTGCCAGCTCCGGGACAGGGGATGGCTACACCTTC
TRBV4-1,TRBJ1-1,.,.,CASSRLTGSETEAFF,TGCGCCAGCAGCCGCCTAACAGGGTCGGAAACTGAAGCTTTCTTT
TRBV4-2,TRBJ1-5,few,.,CASSVSRGARNQPQHF,TGTGCCAGCAGTGTGTCTCGGGGGGCTCGCAATCAGCCCCAGCATTTT
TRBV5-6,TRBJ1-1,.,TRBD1,CASSYWTGGGTEAFF,TGTGCCAGCAGCTACTGGACAGGGGGCGGCACTGAAGCTTTCTTT
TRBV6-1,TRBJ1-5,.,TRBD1,CASSSRQGGQPQHF,TGTGCCAGCAGTTCTCGACAGGGGGGTCAGCCCCAGCATTTT
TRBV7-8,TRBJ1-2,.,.,CASSLFQGSNYGYTF,TGTGCCAGCAGCTTATTCCAGGGGAGTAACTATGGCTACACCTTC
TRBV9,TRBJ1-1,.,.,CASSVGSDTEAFF,TGTGCCAGCAGTGTTGGCAGTGACACTGAAGCTTTCTTT
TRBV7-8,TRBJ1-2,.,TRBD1,CASSTWTGGSYGYTF,TGTGCCAGCAGCACCTGGACAGGCGGTAGCTATGGCTACACCTTC
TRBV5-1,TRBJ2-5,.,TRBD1,CVSSLYQGAGVETQYF,TGCGTCAGCAGCTTATATCAGGGGGCAGGTGTAGAGACCCAGTACTTC
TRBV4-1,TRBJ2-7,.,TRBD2,CASTPAGGPSYEQYF,TGCGCCAGCACCCCAGCGGGGGGGCCCTCCTACGAGCAGTACTTC
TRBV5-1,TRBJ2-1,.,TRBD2,CASSRSGGASYNEQFF,TGCGCCAGCAGCCGGAGCGGGGGGGCCTCCTACAATGAGCAGTTCTTC
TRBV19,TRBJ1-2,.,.,CASSTGLLQGGYTF,TGTGCCAGTAGTACAGGGCTACTCCAGGGCGGCTACACCTTC
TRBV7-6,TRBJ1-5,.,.,CASSLAGAAGQPQHF,TGTGCCAGCAGCTTGGCGGGGGCGGCCGGTCAGCCCCAGCATTTT
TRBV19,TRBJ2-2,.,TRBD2,CASGLAGPLANTGELFF,TGTGCCAGTGGACTAGCGGGGCCTTTAGCGAACACCGGGGAGCTGTTTTTT